The rows below give T cell receptor beta chains drawn from one sample of a study of regulatory T cells in long-lasting Graves disease. TCRdb passed the multiplex PCR reads through MiXCR, listing each CDR3 protein once. This table holds 400,000 to 600,000 distinct CDR3 sequences, around a fifth found once. The sample consisted of peripheral blood mononuclear cells (PBMCs), taken when the disease was refractory, from a patient treated with antithyroid drugs. The receptors shown here come from a female donor with Graves disease. CDR3s include the opening cysteine and the closing phenylalanine or tryptophan. The D gene is left open where the match is weak. Expanded clones get a size class; other rows say once, few or many, or leave the size out.

clone_size | j_call | d_call | v_call | cdr3_nt | cdr3_aa
once | TRBJ1-1 | TRBD1 | TRBV28 | TGTGCCAGCAGATCCCAGGGGGCTTTGGACACTGAAGCTTTCTTT | CASRSQGALDTEAFF
many | TRBJ1-4 | . | TRBV6-2/TRBV6-3 | TGTGCCAGCAGTTACTCGACCCCTCGTTGGGCTCCTCGAAGTCTGTTTTTT | CASSYSTPRWAPRSLFF
many | TRBJ2-7 | . | TRBV28 | TGTGCCAGCAGTTTGTTTTCAGTCTACGAGCAGTACTTC | CASSLFSVYEQYF
many | TRBJ1-4 | . | TRBV27 | TGTGCCAGCAGTCTACTAGGAGTGGGGGGCTCGGAAAAACTGTTTTTT | CASSLLGVGGSEKLFF
few | TRBJ2-5 | . | TRBV29-1 | TGCAGCGGTTGGGCTGGGGAAGCCCAGTACTTC | CSGWAGEAQYF
many | TRBJ2-7 | . | TRBV2 | TGTGCCAGCAGTGAGGACACCCAGTCCTACGAGCAGTACTTC | CASSEDTQSYEQYF
many | TRBJ2-7 | TRBD1 | TRBV27 | TGTGCCAGCAGTAAGCTCGAAACAGGGGGCGTTTACGAGCAGTACTTC | CASSKLETGGVYEQYF
. | TRBJ2-6 | TRBD1 | TRBV30 | TGTGCCTGGAGTCGGGACAGGGGGCGGATGGGGGCCAACGTCCTGACTTTC | CAWSRDRGRMGANVLTF
many | TRBJ1-4 | TRBD1 | TRBV3-1 | TGTGCCAGCAGCCAAGTGGACAGGAGGGGTGAAAAACTGTTTTTT | CASSQVDRRGEKLFF
many | TRBJ2-5 | TRBD2 | TRBV2 | TGTGCCAGCAGTGAAATAGCGGGGGGCCAAGAGACCCAGTACTTC | CASSEIAGGQETQYF
. | TRBJ2-7 | . | TRBV30 | TGTGCCTGGAGGTGGGCAGGGAGAACGAACGAGCAGTACTTC | CAWRWAGRTNEQYF
many | TRBJ1-5 | . | TRBV28 | TGTGCCAGCAGGGGGGATCGGGGGGGGTCCTATAGCAATCAGCCCCAGCATTTT | CASRGDRGGSYSNQPQHF
. | TRBJ1-6 | . | TRBV15 | TGTGCCACCGCGGAGGGGTCCTATAATTCACCCCTCCACTTT | CATAEGSYNSPLHF
many | TRBJ2-7 | TRBD1 | TRBV28 | TGTGCCAGCAGCTTAAACCTCATCGACAGGGTTGAGCAGTACTTC | CASSLNLIDRVEQYF
few | TRBJ1-1 | . | TRBV6-2/TRBV6-3 | TGTGCCAGCAGTTACGGGGCAGGGGTCCGACTTACCCCGAACACTGAAGCTTTCTTT | CASSYGAGVRLTPNTEAFF
many | TRBJ2-2 | . | TRBV24-1 | TGTGCCACCAGTGATCCTTCCGCTGGCCGGGGCACCGGGGAGCTGTTTTTT | CATSDPSAGRGTGELFF
few | TRBJ2-7 | TRBD1 | TRBV19 | TGTGCCAGTAGTAAATGGACAGGGGTAAGCTACGAGCAGTACTTC | CASSKWTGVSYEQYF
. | TRBJ2-7 | . | TRBV12-3/TRBV12-4 | TGTGCCAGCAGCCTTAGACTCCTGGGGAGCGAGCAGTACTTC | CASSLRLLGSEQYF
many | TRBJ2-7 | . | TRBV28 | TGTGCCAGCACAGAGGGCGACTACGAGCAGTACTTC | CASTEGDYEQYF
. | TRBJ2-7 | TRBD2 | TRBV28 | TGTGCCAGCAGTGCAAGCGGGGTTAGCTCCTACGAGCAGTACTTC | CASSASGVSSYEQYF
many | TRBJ2-7 | TRBD2 | TRBV6-1 | TGTGCCAGCAGAAGGGTAGGACTAGCGGGGGATGAGCAGTACTTC | CASRRVGLAGDEQYF
. | TRBJ2-5 | TRBD1 | TRBV18 | TGTGCCAGCTCAACCCGGACAGGGGAAGAGACCCAGTACTTC | CASSTRTGEETQYF
. | TRBJ2-5 | . | TRBV7-9 | TGTGCCAGCAGCTTAGCTGCGGCTTTGCGGGAGACCCAGTACTTC | CASSLAAALRETQYF
many | TRBJ1-5 | TRBD1 | TRBV27 | TGTGCCAGCAGTGGCGGGACAGGGGGCGGTCAGCCCCAGCATTTT | CASSGGTGGGQPQHF
. | TRBJ1-1 | . | TRBV19 | TGTGCCAGTGGCCATCCCGAAGCTTTCTTT | CASGHPEAFF
. | TRBJ1-1 | . | TRBV7-9 | TGTGCCAGCAGCTTAGTACAGGCTGATGAAGCTTTCTTT | CASSLVQADEAFF
many | TRBJ2-7 | . | TRBV12-3/TRBV12-4 | TGTGCCAGCAGTTTGGGGCGGTTTGGACTAAAGCGTCTCAGTTACGAGCAGTACTTC | CASSLGRFGLKRLSYEQYF
. | TRBJ1-1 | TRBD1 | TRBV7-9 | TGTGCCAGCAGCCCTGAATACAGGGGATTGAACACTGAAGCTTTCTTT | CASSPEYRGLNTEAFF
. | TRBJ1-6 | TRBD1 | TRBV20-1 | TGCAGTGCCCTGGGTGGTACAGGGGGTTTTCGGGGTTCACCCCTCCACTTT | CSALGGTGGFRGSPLHF
few | TRBJ1-5 | . | TRBV19 | TGTGCCAGTAGTACCCCGGAAGGGATCAATAGCAATCAGCCCCAGCATTTT | CASSTPEGINSNQPQHF
many | TRBJ1-2 | . | TRBV2 | TGTGCCAGCAGTCAGGCTCTATACTATGGCTACACCTTC | CASSQALYYGYTF